These T cell receptor beta chains were read from a single sample in a study of response to subunit inactivated influenza vaccine. Using its own MiXCR run on the RT-PCR reads, TCRdb lists one record per CDR3 protein. This table holds a few hundred thousand distinct CDR3 sequences, 20% to 25% found once. This material consisted of PBMCs from blood, taken roughly 20 months after vaccination. These TCRs come from a man aged 50 to 69 who received an inactivated influenza vaccine. The CDR3 runs from the conserved cysteine through the conserved F or W. The D gene is left open where the match is weak. Expanded clones are given a class, and other clones once, few, many or no size at all.

NA,TRBV7-2,TRBJ1-5,TRBD1,CASSARWTGNQPQHF,TGTGCCAGCAGCGCCCGGTGGACAGGGAATCAGCCCCAGCATTTT
NA,TRBV29-1,TRBJ2-1,NA,CSVEDRANEQFF,TGCAGCGTTGAAGACAGGGCTAATGAGCAGTTCTTC
NA,TRBV20-1,TRBJ2-3,NA,CSARGLTIYTDTQYF,TGCAGTGCTAGAGGGCTAACAATATACACAGATACGCAGTATTTT
few,TRBV5-1,TRBJ2-1,TRBD2,CASSPGVVREGQFF,TGCGCCAGCAGCCCGGGGGTGGTGAGGGAGGGGCAGTTCTTC
many,TRBV4-3,TRBJ1-3,NA,CASSQMDSISGNTIYF,TGCGCCAGCAGCCAGATGGACAGCATCTCTGGAAACACCATATATTTT
few,TRBV20-1,TRBJ2-3,NA,CSASGLREDTQYF,TGCAGTGCATCGGGACTGAGGGAGGATACGCAGTATTTT
many,TRBV6-1,TRBJ1-3,NA,CASSLLLGQSSGNTIYF,TGTGCCAGCAGCCTTCTTTTAGGACAGTCGTCTGGAAACACCATATATTTT
few,TRBV7-9,TRBJ2-5,TRBD2,CASSGGRVTQETQYF,TGTGCCAGCAGCGGAGGGAGGGTAACACAAGAGACCCAGTACTTC
NA,TRBV28,TRBJ1-6,NA,CASRPTTKVSPLHF,TGTGCCAGCAGGCCAACAACAAAGGTTTCACCCCTCCACTTT
many,TRBV7-2,TRBJ1-2,TRBD1,CASSLAGDSYGYTF,TGTGCCAGCAGCTTAGCGGGGGACAGCTATGGCTACACCTTC
NA,TRBV3-1,TRBJ2-7,NA,CASSQDWGGTEQYF,TGTGCCAGCAGCCAAGATTGGGGCGGAACGGAGCAGTACTTC
few,TRBV24-1,TRBJ1-2,NA,CATSAFWGGYTF,TGTGCCACCAGTGCTTTTTGGGGCGGCTACACCTTC
few,TRBV24-1,TRBJ2-1,TRBD2,CATSGPPHGRAKDEQFF,TGTGCCACCAGTGGCCCTCCCCACGGGAGGGCCAAGGATGAGCAGTTCTTC
once,TRBV5-1,TRBJ2-6,TRBD1,CASTPRDRVTGANVLTF,TGCGCCAGCACCCCCCGGGACAGGGTAACTGGGGCCAACGTCCTGACTTTC
NA,TRBV11-2,TRBJ2-5,TRBD2,CASSLDLLAGVLDQETQYF,TGTGCCAGCAGCTTAGATCTCCTAGCGGGAGTCTTAGATCAAGAGACCCAGTACTTC
NA,TRBV7-9,TRBJ2-5,TRBD2,CASSRSGRPETQYF,TGTGCCAGCAGCCGGAGCGGGAGACCAGAGACCCAGTACTTC
few,TRBV4-1,TRBJ2-3,NA,CASSLTGVSTDTQYF,TGCGCCAGCAGCCTAACGGGGGTGAGCACAGATACGCAGTATTTT
NA,TRBV6-2/TRBV6-3,TRBJ1-3,NA,CASWAISGNTIYF,TGTGCCAGCTGGGCGATCTCTGGAAACACCATATATTTT
few,TRBV6-5,TRBJ1-5,TRBD1,CASSYSRGGRGNQPQHF,TGTGCCAGCAGTTACTCGAGAGGGGGCAGGGGCAATCAGCCCCAGCATTTT
many,TRBV6-2/TRBV6-3,TRBJ1-2,NA,CASREKGLGGYTF,TGTGCCAGCAGGGAAAAGGGACTCGGTGGCTACACCTTC
many,TRBV7-2,TRBJ1-1,NA,CASSLAPREAEAFF,TGTGCCAGCAGCTTAGCGCCCAGGGAGGCTGAAGCTTTCTTT
NA,TRBV6-2/TRBV6-3,TRBJ1-1,NA,CASSPGDRRAQAFF,TGTGCCAGCAGTCCAGGAGACAGGCGGGCCCAAGCTTTCTTT
NA,TRBV7-2,TRBJ1-1,NA,CASSTYRDAKAFF,TGTGCCAGCAGCACCTACAGGGATGCTAAAGCTTTCTTT
NA,TRBV15,TRBJ2-3,NA,CATSRVGGVDTQYF,TGTGCCACCAGCAGAGTGGGGGGTGTGGATACGCAGTATTTT
NA,TRBV5-1,TRBJ1-1,NA,CASSLAARSESFF,TGCGCCAGCAGCTTGGCGGCGCGATCTGAATCTTTCTTT
NA,TRBV18,TRBJ2-2,TRBD1,CASSYTGVTGELFF,TGTGCCAGCTCGTACACAGGGGTCACCGGGGAGCTGTTTTTT
NA,TRBV7-8,TRBJ1-1,NA,CASSPQASGVNTEAFF,TGTGCCAGCAGTCCCCAAGCATCTGGGGTCAACACTGAAGCTTTCTTT
many,TRBV6-5,TRBJ1-2,NA,CASSYTMALNYGYTF,TGTGCCAGCAGTTACACCATGGCCCTGAACTATGGCTACACCTTC
NA,TRBV20-1,TRBJ2-4,NA,CSAREDRAKNIQYF,TGCAGTGCTAGAGAAGACAGGGCCAAAAACATTCAGTACTTC
many,TRBV4-3,TRBJ1-4,NA,CASSQQQGSTNEKLFF,TGCGCCAGCAGCCAGCAACAGGGCTCAACTAATGAAAAACTGTTTTTT
few,TRBV11-2,TRBJ1-2,NA,CASSLWGPGYTF,TGTGCCAGCAGCTTATGGGGGCCCGGCTACACCTTC
few,TRBV20-1,TRBJ2-1,NA,CSAFPGPPYNEQFF,TGCAGTGCTTTTCCGGGACCACCCTACAATGAGCAGTTCTTC
NA,TRBV20-1,TRBJ2-7,NA,CSARVGPPNMPPYEQYF,TGCAGTGCTAGGGTCGGGCCTCCCAATATGCCCCCCTACGAGCAGTACTTC
NA,TRBV20-1,TRBJ1-6,NA,CSARAEDSYNSPLHF,TGCAGTGCTAGGGCCGAAGATTCCTATAATTCACCCCTCCACTTT
many,TRBV5-1,TRBJ1-4,NA,CASSLGGQTEKLFF,TGCGCCAGCAGCTTGGGCGGACAGACTGAAAAACTGTTTTTT
few,TRBV20-1,TRBJ2-5,TRBD2,CSARAGGNQETQYF,TGCAGTGCTCGAGCGGGAGGGAACCAAGAGACCCAGTACTTC
NA,TRBV5-4,TRBJ1-2,NA,CASSESLRFLNYGYTF,TGTGCCAGCAGCGAGTCTTTGCGCTTCTTAAACTATGGCTACACCTTC
NA,TRBV5-5,TRBJ2-2,TRBD1,CASLRGSSGELFF,TGTGCCAGCCTCAGGGGGAGTAGCGGGGAGCTGTTTTTT